This T cell receptor (beta chain) was documented in a study of blood T cell repertoires in COVID-19. Turning to the study itself: PBMCs, B-cell-depleted T cells, or T cells were the source of the cDNA or gDNA that made up the material.

Repertoires were generated with immunoSEQ multiplex PCR, while TCRdb's copy carries only in-frame clones and drops some. The sample lists fewer than 450,000 clones, 90% occurring once. Germline loops: CDR1 MDHEN, CDR2 SYDVKM. The CDR3 contains 13 residues. The ends lost 6 bases at V and 2 bases at J; junction bases unmatched: 3. The cohort comprised adults aged about 18 to 89 years residing in around 25 US areas. Clinical histories supplied by participants themselves formed the basis of cohort assignment. Resolution of symptoms, clearance, or two negative PCRs was present in recovered Cohort 3 donors.

The genes are TRBV28 and TRBJ1-2, with 7 positions matching TRBD1. Material for sequencing was PBMCs or T cells enriched from blood (not recorded which). This clonotype was sampled from a man between 18 and 35 years old who had recovered from COVID-19. The CDR3 nucleotides read TGTGCCAGCAGCTCGACAGGGAACTATGGCTACACCTTC. Its translation: CASSSTGNYGYTF.